Listed here is a single T cell receptor (beta chain). Its matching antigen is unknown. Regions amplified from RNA transcripts were the TCR beta CDR3 regions. An initial round of RT-PCR targeting the TCR CDR3 relied on the HTBI primer set. In TCRdb, the multiplex PCR reads were re-called with MiXCR into one record per CDR3 protein. The table includes about 200,000 distinct CDR3 sequences, 15% to 20% detected once. V gave up 0 bases and J gave up 2 bases, with 14 bases separating them. Per the germline V gene, CDR1 is DFQATT and CDR2 is SNEGSKA (reference sequence). CDR3 length: 16 residues. This sample was taken from a study of T cells in Graves' hyperthyroidism and ophthalmopathy. Study findings and constraints: Ophthalmopathy was identified by the model a median about 6 months ahead of onset.

Graves' hyperthyroidism is called stable when ophthalmopathy does not progress within 18 months. Each patient was aged 18 to 65 and had newly diagnosed hyperthyroidism of under 2 months' duration. The sample consisted of blood. The chain employs TRBV20-1 and TRBJ2-4, with D perhaps given as TRBD1 or TRBD2 (5 bases each). This clonotype was obtained from a middle-aged man with Graves' hyperthyroidism. The CDR3 nucleotides read TGCAGTGCTAGAGATCTCGGGGCGCTAACCAAAAACATTCAGTACTTC. This translates into CSARDLGALTKNIQYF.